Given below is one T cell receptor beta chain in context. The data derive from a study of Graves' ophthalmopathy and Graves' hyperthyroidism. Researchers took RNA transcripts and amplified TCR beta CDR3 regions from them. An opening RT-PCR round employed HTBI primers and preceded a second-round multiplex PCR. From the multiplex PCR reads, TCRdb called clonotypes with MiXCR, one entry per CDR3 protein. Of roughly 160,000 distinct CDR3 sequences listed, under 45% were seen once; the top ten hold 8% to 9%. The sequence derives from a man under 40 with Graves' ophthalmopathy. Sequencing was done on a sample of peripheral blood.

CDR3: CASTGGRAYEQYF. The CDR3 DNA sequence: TGTGCCAGCACAGGCGGGAGGGCCTACGAGCAGTACTTC. The J gene is TRBJ2-7, the V gene TRBV28, with 9 bases fitting TRBD2. Looked up from germline, CDR1 is MDHEN and CDR2 is SYDVKM. CDR3 length equals 13 residues. Trimming took 7 bases from V and 2 from J; bases not matched to a gene: 3. Using reference TRBV28 and TRBJ2-7 for the parts outside the CDR3, the full variable domain is DVKVTQSSRYLVKRTGEKVFLECVQDMDHENMFWYRQDPGLGLRLIYFSYDVKMKEKGDIPEGYSVSREKKERFSLILESASTNQTSMYLCASTGGRAYEQYFGPGTRLTVT.